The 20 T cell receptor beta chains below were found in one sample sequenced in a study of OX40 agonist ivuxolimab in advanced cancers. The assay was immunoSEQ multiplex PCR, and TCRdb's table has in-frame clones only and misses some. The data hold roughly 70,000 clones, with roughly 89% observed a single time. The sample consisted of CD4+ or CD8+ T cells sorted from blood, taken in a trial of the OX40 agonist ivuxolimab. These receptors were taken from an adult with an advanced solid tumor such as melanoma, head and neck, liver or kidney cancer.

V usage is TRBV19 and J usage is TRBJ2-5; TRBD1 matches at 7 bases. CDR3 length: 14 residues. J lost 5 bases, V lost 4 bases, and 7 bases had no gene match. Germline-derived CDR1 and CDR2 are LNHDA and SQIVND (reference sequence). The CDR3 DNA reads TGTGCCAGTAGTACGGACAGGATTCGGGAGACCCAGTACTTC. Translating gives CASSTDRIRETQYF.

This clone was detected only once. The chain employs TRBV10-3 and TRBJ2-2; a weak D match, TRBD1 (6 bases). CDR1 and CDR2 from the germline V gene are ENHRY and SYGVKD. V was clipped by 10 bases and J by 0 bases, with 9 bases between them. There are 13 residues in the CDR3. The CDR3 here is CATRTANTGELFF. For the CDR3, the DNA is TGTGCCACCCGGACAGCGAACACCGGGGAGCTGTTTTTT.

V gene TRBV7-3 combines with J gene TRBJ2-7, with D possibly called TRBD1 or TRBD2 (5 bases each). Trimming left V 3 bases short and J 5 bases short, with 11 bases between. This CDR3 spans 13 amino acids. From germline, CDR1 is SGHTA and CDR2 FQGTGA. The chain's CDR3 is CASSLTGRDEQYF. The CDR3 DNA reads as TGTGCCAGCAGCTTGACGGGGCGGGACGAGCAGTACTTC.

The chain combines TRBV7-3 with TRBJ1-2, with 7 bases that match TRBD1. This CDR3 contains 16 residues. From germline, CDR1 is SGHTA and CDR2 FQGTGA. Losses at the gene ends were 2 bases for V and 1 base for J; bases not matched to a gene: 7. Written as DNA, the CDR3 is TGTGCCAGCAGCTTAGCTGGGACAGCCGGTAACTATGGCTACACCTTC. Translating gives CASSLAGTAGNYGYTF.

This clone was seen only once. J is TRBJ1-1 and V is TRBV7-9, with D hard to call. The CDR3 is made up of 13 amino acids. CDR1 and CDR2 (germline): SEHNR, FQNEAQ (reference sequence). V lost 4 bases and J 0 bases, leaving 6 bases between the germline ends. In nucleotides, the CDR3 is TGTGCCAGCAGCTCGACGGTGAACACTGAAGCTTTCTTT. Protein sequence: CASSSTVNTEAFF.

The CDR3 DNA reads as TGTGCCAGTAGTATAGTAGGTTCGAGCTCCTATAATTCACCCCTCCACTTT. This gives the protein CASSIVGSSSYNSPLHF. The V gene is TRBV19, the J gene TRBJ1-6; no reliable D call. There are 17 residues in the CDR3. Germline loops: CDR1 LNHDA, CDR2 SQIVND (reference sequence). V was trimmed by 1 base and J by 0 bases, leaving 10 bases between them.

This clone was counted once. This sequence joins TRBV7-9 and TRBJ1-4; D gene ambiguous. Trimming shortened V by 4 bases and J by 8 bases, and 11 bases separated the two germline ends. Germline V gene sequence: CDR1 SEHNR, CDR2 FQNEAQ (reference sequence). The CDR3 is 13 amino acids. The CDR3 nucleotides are TGTGCCAGCAGCTCGACCTTGGGGGAAAAACTGTTTTTT. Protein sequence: CASSSTLGEKLFF. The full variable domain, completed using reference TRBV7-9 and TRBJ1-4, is DTGVSQNPRHKITKRGQNVTFRCDPISEHNRLYWYRQTLGQGPEFLTYFQNEAQLEKSRLLSDRFSAERPKGSFSTLEIQRTEQGDSAMYLCASSSTLGEKLFFGSGTQLSVL.

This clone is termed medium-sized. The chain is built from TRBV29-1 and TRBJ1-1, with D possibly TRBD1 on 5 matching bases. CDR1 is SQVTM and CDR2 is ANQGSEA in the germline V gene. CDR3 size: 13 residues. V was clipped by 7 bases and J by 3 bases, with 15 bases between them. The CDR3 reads CSARDPIYTEAFF. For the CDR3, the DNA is TGCAGCGCCCGGGACCCGATTTACACTGAAGCTTTCTTT.

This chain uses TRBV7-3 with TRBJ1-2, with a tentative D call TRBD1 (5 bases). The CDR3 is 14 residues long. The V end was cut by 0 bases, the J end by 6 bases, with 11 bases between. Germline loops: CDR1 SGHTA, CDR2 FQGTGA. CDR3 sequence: CASSLTGAVDGYTF. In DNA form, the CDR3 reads TGTGCCAGCAGCTTAACAGGGGCGGTGGATGGCTACACCTTC.

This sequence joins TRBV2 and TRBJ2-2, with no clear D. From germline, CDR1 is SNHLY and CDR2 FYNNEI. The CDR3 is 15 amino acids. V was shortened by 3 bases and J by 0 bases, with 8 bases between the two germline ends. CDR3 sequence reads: CASSDEMANTGELFF. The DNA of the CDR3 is TGTGCCAGCAGTGACGAGATGGCGAACACCGGGGAGCTGTTTTTT.

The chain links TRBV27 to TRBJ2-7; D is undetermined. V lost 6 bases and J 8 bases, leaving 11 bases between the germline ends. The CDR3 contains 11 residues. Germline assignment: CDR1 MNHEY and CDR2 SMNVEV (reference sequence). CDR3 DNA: TGTGCCAGCAGGACGGACGGCAAGCAGTACTTC. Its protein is CASRTDGKQYF.

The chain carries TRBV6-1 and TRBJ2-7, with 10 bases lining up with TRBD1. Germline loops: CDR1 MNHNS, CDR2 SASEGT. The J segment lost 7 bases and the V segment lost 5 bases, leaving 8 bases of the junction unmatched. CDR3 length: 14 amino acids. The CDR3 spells CASSKGDRGLEQYF. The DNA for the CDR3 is TGTGCCAGCAGTAAAGGGGACAGGGGTTTAGAGCAGTACTTC.

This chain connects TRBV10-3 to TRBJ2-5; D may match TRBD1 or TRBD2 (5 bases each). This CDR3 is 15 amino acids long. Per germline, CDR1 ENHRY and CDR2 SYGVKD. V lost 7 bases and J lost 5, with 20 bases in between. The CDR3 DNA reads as TGTGCCATCATTACTAAGGTCCTCTGGGGGGAGACCCAGTACTTC. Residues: CAIITKVLWGETQYF.

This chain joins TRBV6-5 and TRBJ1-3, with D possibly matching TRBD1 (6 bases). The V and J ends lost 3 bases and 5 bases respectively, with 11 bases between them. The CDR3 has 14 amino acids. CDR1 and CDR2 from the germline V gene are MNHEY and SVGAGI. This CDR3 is CASSYTDSRNTIYF. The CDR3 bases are TGTGCCAGCAGTTATACGGACAGCAGAAACACCATATATTTT.

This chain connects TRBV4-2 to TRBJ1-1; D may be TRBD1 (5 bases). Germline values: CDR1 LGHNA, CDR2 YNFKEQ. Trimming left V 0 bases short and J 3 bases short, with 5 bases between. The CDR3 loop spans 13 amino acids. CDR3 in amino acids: CASSQDRDTEAFF. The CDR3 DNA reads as TGTGCCAGCAGCCAAGACAGGGACACTGAAGCTTTCTTT.

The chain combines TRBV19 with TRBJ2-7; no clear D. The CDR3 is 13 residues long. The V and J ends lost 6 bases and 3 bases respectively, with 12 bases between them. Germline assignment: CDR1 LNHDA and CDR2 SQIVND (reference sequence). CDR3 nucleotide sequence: TGTGCCAGTAGCCCCCGCAGCTACTACGAGCAGTACTTC. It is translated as CASSPRSYYEQYF.

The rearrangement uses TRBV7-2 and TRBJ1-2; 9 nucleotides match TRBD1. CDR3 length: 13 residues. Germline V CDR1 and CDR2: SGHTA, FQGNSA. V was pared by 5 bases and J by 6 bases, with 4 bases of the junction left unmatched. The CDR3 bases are TGTGCCAGCAGCCTTCGACAGGGGGATGGCTACACCTTC. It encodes CASSLRQGDGYTF.

The CDR3 loop reads CASRLDEIGYGYTF. The CDR3 DNA sequence: TGTGCCAGTAGACTGGACGAGATCGGCTATGGCTACACCTTC. This chain joins TRBV19 and TRBJ1-2; D is undetermined. With 6 bases removed from V and 4 bases from J, the gap between germline ends came to 15 bases. The CDR3 is 14 amino acids. Germline CDR1 LNHDA, CDR2 SQIVND (reference sequence).

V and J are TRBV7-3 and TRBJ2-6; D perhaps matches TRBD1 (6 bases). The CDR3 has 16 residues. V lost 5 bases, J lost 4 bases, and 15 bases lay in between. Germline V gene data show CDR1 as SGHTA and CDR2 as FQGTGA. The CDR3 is CASSAFPGVGANVLTF. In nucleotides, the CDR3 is TGTGCCAGCAGCGCCTTCCCAGGGGTCGGGGCCAACGTCCTGACTTTC.

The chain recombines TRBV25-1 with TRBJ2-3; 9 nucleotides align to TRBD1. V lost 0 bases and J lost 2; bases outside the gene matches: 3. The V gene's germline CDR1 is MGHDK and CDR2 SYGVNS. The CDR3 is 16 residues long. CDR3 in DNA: TGTGCCAGCAGTGAATACGGGACAGGGACCACAGATACGCAGTATTTT. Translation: CASSEYGTGTTDTQYF.